This entry describes one T cell receptor beta chain. Antigen: not known. Vbeta (60) and Jbeta (13) primers were used in the PCR. Profiled with immunoSEQ multiplex PCR; TCRdb holds only in-frame clones, not every one. The sample carries 95,000 to 150,000 clones, about 71% recorded once. The V gene's germline CDR1 is SEHNR and CDR2 FQNEAQ (reference sequence). V lost 7 bases, J lost 6 bases, and 9 bases lay in between. The CDR3 length is 12 residues. This specimen comes from a study of cytomegalovirus exposure and HLA in healthy donors. The study, taken as a whole, reports: Previously analyzed data showed that most TCR beta V segments were productive at a frequency of about 87% or about 30%.

The sequencing input was PBMCs. J is TRBJ2-2 and V is TRBV7-9; D is ambiguous. This TCR was sampled from a woman aged 50 to 60 in good health and CMV-seronegative. In DNA, the CDR3 is TGTGCCAGCAATCCAGACTCCGGGGAGCTGTTTTTT. This translates into CASNPDSGELFF.